This T cell receptor beta chain is from a study of OX40 agonist ivuxolimab in advanced cancers. Sequencing used immunoSEQ multiplex PCR; TCRdb keeps in-frame clones, though not all of them. The table has 40,000 to 50,000 clones, approximately 91% seen once. V was shortened by 4 bases and J by 5 bases, with 15 bases between the two germline ends. This CDR3 has 15 residues. Germline V lookup: CDR1 LGHNA, CDR2 YNFKEQ. The sequencing used CD4+ or CD8+ T cells sorted from blood, collected in a trial of the OX40 agonist ivuxolimab. The origin of this receptor is an adult with an advanced solid tumor such as melanoma, head and neck, liver or kidney cancer. The chain joins TRBV4-2 to TRBJ2-1, with unresolved D. The CDR3 DNA is TGTGCCAGCAGCCCCGGTTCTCGTGAAGACAATGAGCAGTTCTTC. This encodes CASSPGSREDNEQFF.